These 6 T cell receptor beta chains came from one sample sequenced in a study of T-cell reconstitution after alpha-beta-depleted transplantation in children. During its preparation, the TCRbeta library received unique molecular identifiers. TCRdb used MiXCR to reprocess the PCR reads, holding one entry per CDR3 protein. This sample has 200,000 to 250,000 distinct CDR3 sequences, with approximately 8.4% found just once. This specimen was PBMCs, mostly from graft donor cells, taken 360 days after TCRalphabeta/CD19-depleted stem cell transplant. Source of these receptors: a male patient between 2 and 10 years old who had a stem cell transplant for acute myeloid leukemia, so the T cells may come from the graft donor.

This clonotype was seen a few times. The CDR3 sequence: CASSLRGSGDLQETQYF. CDR3 sequence (DNA): TGTGCCAGCAGCTTAAGGGGTAGCGGGGACCTTCAAGAGACCCAGTACTTC. The chain couples TRBV7-3 to TRBJ2-5; 8 bases fit TRBD2. V was clipped by 1 base and J by 2 bases; unmatched bases: 9. The CDR3 contains 17 residues. Looked up from germline, CDR1 is SGHTA and CDR2 is FQGTGA.

This clonotype was picked up many times. This rearrangement joins TRBV6-6 to TRBJ2-3; D remains ambiguous. Looked up from germline, CDR1 is MNHNY and CDR2 is SVGAGI (reference sequence). CDR3 length equals 12 residues. V was pared by 7 bases and J by 0 bases, with 5 bases between. Here the CDR3 DNA reads TGTGCCAGCATGCAGAGCACAGATACGCAGTATTTT. Protein product: CASMQSTDTQYF.

The V and J genes are TRBV5-1 and TRBJ2-3, with D unresolved. The CDR3 runs to 14 residues. The V gene's germline CDR1 is SGHRS and CDR2 YFSETQ. V was pared by 4 bases and J by 0 bases, with 9 bases between. The CDR3 region has the DNA TGCGCCAGCAGCATACCCGCTAGCACAGATACGCAGTATTTT. Its translation is CASSIPASTDTQYF.

The sample holds many counts of this clonotype. The rearrangement joins TRBV20-1 to TRBJ1-1; D is perhaps TRBD1 (6 bases). Germline CDR1 reads DFQATT; CDR2 reads SNEGSKA (reference sequence). V lost 0 bases, J lost 8 bases, and 16 bases lay in between. This CDR3 comprises 14 residues. The DNA for the CDR3 is TGCAGTGCTAGAGAGGGGGTGGGGGGCACGGAAGCTTTCTTT. As protein: CSAREGVGGTEAFF.

The chain couples TRBV7-6 to TRBJ2-5; 11 bases agree with TRBD2. V was clipped by 5 bases and J by 2 bases; unmatched bases: 16. CDR1 and CDR2 (germline): SGHVS, FNYEAQ. There are 19 residues in the CDR3. CDR3 DNA: TGTGCCAGCAGCCCCTCTGGAATAGCGGGGGGGATCTTTCAAGAGACCCAGTACTTC. It yields the protein CASSPSGIAGGIFQETQYF. The complete variable domain, with remaining parts taken from reference TRBV7-6 and TRBJ2-5, reads GAGVSQSPRYKVTKRGQDVALRCDPISGHVSLYWYRQALGQGPEFLTYFNYEAQQDKSGLPNDRFSAERPEGSISTLTIQRTEQRDSAMYRCASSPSGIAGGIFQETQYFGPGTRLLVL.

Of note for this clonotype: Its ends do not fully match the called genes, so a read error is possible. The chain is built from TRBV10-3 and TRBJ2-3, with no clear D. This CDR3 spans 13 amino acids. Germline V lookup: CDR1 ENHRY, CDR2 SYGVKD. The CDR3 nucleotides are TGTGCCATCACTGAGGCCCCCACAGATACGCAGTATTTT. This encodes CAITEAPTDTQYF.